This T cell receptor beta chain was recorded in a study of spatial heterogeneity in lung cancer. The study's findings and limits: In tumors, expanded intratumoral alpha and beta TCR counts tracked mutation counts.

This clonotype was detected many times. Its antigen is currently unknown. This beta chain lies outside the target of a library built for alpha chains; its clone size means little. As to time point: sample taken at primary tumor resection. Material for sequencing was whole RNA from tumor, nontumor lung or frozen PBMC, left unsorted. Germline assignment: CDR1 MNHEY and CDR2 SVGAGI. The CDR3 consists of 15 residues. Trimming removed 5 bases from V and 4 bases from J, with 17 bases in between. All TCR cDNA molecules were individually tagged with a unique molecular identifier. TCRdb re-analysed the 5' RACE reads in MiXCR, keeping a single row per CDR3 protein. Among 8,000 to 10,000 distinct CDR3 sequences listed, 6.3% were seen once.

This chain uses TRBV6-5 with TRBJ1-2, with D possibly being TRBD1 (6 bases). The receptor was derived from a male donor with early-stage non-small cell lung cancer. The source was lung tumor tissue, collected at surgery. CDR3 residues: CASSNPTGPVYGYTF. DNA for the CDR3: TGTGCCAGCAGTAACCCTACAGGGCCCGTCTATGGCTACACCTTC.